This T cell receptor (beta chain) emerged from a study of CD8 T cells in Susac syndrome. Patients with Susac syndrome met diagnostic criteria defined recently for definite or probable disease. CDR1 is SGHVS and CDR2 is FNYEAQ in the germline V gene. Trimming cost V 1 base and J 1 base, with 11 bases left between them. There are 15 residues in the CDR3. The RNA input was about 0.5 to 1 ug, and it was reverse transcribed with random hexamers. TCRdb used MiXCR to reprocess the immunoSEQ multiplex PCR reads, holding one entry per CDR3 protein. The profile shows about 190,000 distinct CDR3 sequences, roughly 94% of them singletons.

The genes are TRBV7-6 and TRBJ2-7; no clear D. The source is a human donor with Susac syndrome. The material sequenced was CD8+ T cells from PBMCs. The CDR3 nucleotides are TGTGCCAGCAGCTTAGAGGGCCTGGGGTCCTACGAGCAGTACTTC. Protein sequence: CASSLEGLGSYEQYF.